A selection of T cell receptor beta chains follows, all from one sample in a study of vaccination and CD4 T cells after COVID-19. The antigens these receptors bind are not known. From the PCR reads, TCRdb called clonotypes with MiXCR, one entry per CDR3 protein. Of around 18,000 distinct CDR3 sequences in the sample, 53% were seen once. The sample in question was CD4+ T cells from blood, cultured in vitro, obtained before SARS-CoV-2 vaccination. These receptor sequences come from a human donor who had recovered from COVID-19. CDR3s leave out the opening cysteine and the closing phenylalanine or tryptophan. Each record gives: J gene, V gene, clone size, CDR3 protein. The size entry is marked missing in some rows and otherwise reads once, few, many or a size class.

J gene: TRBJ1-6
V gene: TRBV2
clone size: -
CDR3 protein: ASSVESNSPLH

J gene: TRBJ2-2
V gene: TRBV20-1
clone size: -
CDR3 protein: SAPGTSGTGELF

J gene: TRBJ2-7
V gene: TRBV2
clone size: -
CDR3 protein: ASSSGTGGYEQY

J gene: TRBJ2-3
V gene: TRBV20-1
clone size: -
CDR3 protein: SAIRNTDTQY

J gene: TRBJ2-2
V gene: TRBV20-1
clone size: -
CDR3 protein: SALSDLPAGGELF

J gene: TRBJ2-3
V gene: TRBV20-1
clone size: -
CDR3 protein: SAREASGRTDTQY

J gene: TRBJ1-2
V gene: TRBV20-1
clone size: -
CDR3 protein: SARDGADYGYT

J gene: TRBJ2-2
V gene: TRBV25-1
clone size: -
CDR3 protein: ASSDPEDRVGTRELF

J gene: TRBJ2-1
V gene: TRBV15
clone size: -
CDR3 protein: ATSRGGSGSIDEQF

J gene: TRBJ2-2
V gene: TRBV7-2
clone size: few
CDR3 protein: ASSLEGITGELF

J gene: TRBJ1-6
V gene: TRBV7-8
clone size: -
CDR3 protein: ASSLIIRDRKPYNSPLH

J gene: TRBJ2-2
V gene: TRBV7-6
clone size: -
CDR3 protein: ASAIGDGGELF

J gene: TRBJ2-3
V gene: TRBV29-1
clone size: -
CDR3 protein: SGEDVGPTDTQY

J gene: TRBJ2-7
V gene: TRBV6-1
clone size: -
CDR3 protein: ASNFQAISYEQY

J gene: TRBJ1-2
V gene: TRBV20-1
clone size: -
CDR3 protein: SATLPGQSHGYT

J gene: TRBJ2-1
V gene: TRBV6-5
clone size: -
CDR3 protein: ASSYGVDQVGEQF

J gene: TRBJ1-5
V gene: TRBV19
clone size: few
CDR3 protein: ASSIDGEKPQH

J gene: TRBJ2-7
V gene: TRBV19
clone size: few
CDR3 protein: ASSPRRTGSYEQY

J gene: TRBJ2-7
V gene: TRBV7-9
clone size: few
CDR3 protein: ASSFRGSRSYEQY

J gene: TRBJ1-5
V gene: TRBV20-1
clone size: -
CDR3 protein: SAGDSIDQPQH

J gene: TRBJ2-5
V gene: TRBV2
clone size: few
CDR3 protein: ASEEETQY

J gene: TRBJ2-2
V gene: TRBV7-9
clone size: few
CDR3 protein: ASSSGLVGELF

J gene: TRBJ1-1
V gene: TRBV6-1
clone size: -
CDR3 protein: ASRRDGWEAF

J gene: TRBJ1-6
V gene: TRBV2
clone size: -
CDR3 protein: ASKKDGSPLH

J gene: TRBJ2-7
V gene: TRBV15
clone size: -
CDR3 protein: ATGGGQEFDEQY

J gene: TRBJ2-7
V gene: TRBV12-3/TRBV12-4
clone size: -
CDR3 protein: ASRPSGPIYEQY

J gene: TRBJ2-2
V gene: TRBV20-1
clone size: -
CDR3 protein: SAKKQGLNTGELF